These T cell receptor beta chains were read from a single sample in a study of cytomegalovirus exposure and HLA in healthy donors. Generated by immunoSEQ multiplex PCR, the TCRdb table keeps only in-frame clones and is missing some. The sample includes around 300,000 clones, 80% to 90% of them seen just once. The material sequenced was PBMCs. These receptors all come from a woman younger than 30 in good health and CMV-seronegative. Both conserved end residues are part of each CDR3. The order of the fields is J gene, clone size, D gene, V gene, CDR3 protein, CDR3 DNA. The D gene is left open where the match is weak. Rows may omit the clone size; those that give it use once, few, many or a size class.

TRBJ1-1 NA NA TRBV28 CASSPQGIDTEAFF TGTGCCAGCAGTCCCCAGGGCATCGACACTGAAGCTTTCTTT
TRBJ1-2 NA TRBD1 TRBV18 CASSPDRAYGYTF TGTGCCAGCTCCCCGGACAGGGCATATGGCTACACCTTC
TRBJ2-3 NA NA TRBV6-5 CASSRGVTRDTQYF TGTGCCAGCAGCCGCGGGGTGACACGAGATACGCAGTATTTT
TRBJ1-2 NA TRBD1 TRBV5-4 CASSPLQGDYGYTF TGTGCCAGCAGCCCTCTTCAGGGGGACTATGGCTACACCTTC
TRBJ2-5 NA NA TRBV6-5 CASSSRVKTQYF TGTGCCAGCAGTTCGAGGGTTAAGACCCAGTACTTC
TRBJ2-1 once TRBD2 TRBV6-6 CASSYGGGSYNEQFF TGTGCCAGCAGTTACGGCGGGGGCTCCTACAATGAGCAGTTCTTC
TRBJ1-2 NA NA TRBV30 CAWSVTGFDYGYTF TGTGCCTGGAGTGTAACAGGGTTTGACTATGGCTACACCTTC
TRBJ2-1 NA TRBD2 TRBV5-1 CASSLGGSGTYNEQFF TGCGCCAGCAGCTTGGGTGGTAGCGGGACCTACAATGAGCAGTTCTTC
TRBJ1-3 NA NA TRBV7-8 CASSLEDASGNTIYF TGTGCCAGCAGCCTCGAGGATGCGTCTGGAAACACCATATATTTT
TRBJ1-2 NA NA TRBV6-5 CASREDRDYGYTF TGTGCCAGCAGAGAGGACAGAGACTATGGCTACACCTTC
TRBJ1-6 NA NA TRBV19 CASSKQGWSPLHF TGTGCCAGTAGTAAACAGGGATGGTCACCCCTCCACTTT
TRBJ2-7 NA NA TRBV28 CASSSSDTYEQYF TGTGCCAGCAGTTCCTCGGACACCTACGAGCAGTACTTC
TRBJ2-7 NA NA TRBV6-5 CASSYGMDSSYEQYF TGTGCCAGCAGTTACGGAATGGACAGTTCCTACGAGCAGTACTTC
TRBJ1-1 few TRBD1 TRBV5-1 CASSLEGGEAFF TGCGCCAGCAGCTTGGAAGGGGGCGAAGCTTTCTTT
TRBJ1-1 NA NA TRBV14 CASRRSSPGLSTEAFF TGTGCCAGCAGACGATCCAGTCCAGGGTTGAGCACTGAAGCTTTCTTT
TRBJ1-5 NA NA TRBV7-6 CASSLLGVSNQPQHF TGTGCCAGCAGCTTACTCGGTGTTAGCAATCAGCCCCAGCATTTT
TRBJ2-7 NA TRBD1 TRBV9 CASSPRTGAGEQYF TGTGCCAGCAGCCCTAGGACAGGGGCGGGCGAGCAGTACTTC
TRBJ1-5 NA NA TRBV6-5 CASSYSNGNNQPQHF TGTGCCAGCAGTTACTCGAACGGGAACAATCAGCCCCAGCATTTT
TRBJ1-1 NA TRBD1 TRBV28 CASSFRGRTEAFF TGTGCCAGCAGCTTCAGGGGGCGAACTGAAGCTTTCTTT
TRBJ1-2 NA NA TRBV20-1 CSAPGFYGYTF TGCAGTGCTCCGGGATTCTATGGCTACACCTTC
TRBJ2-7 once TRBD1 TRBV5-1 CASSFGGTGAYEQYF TGCGCCAGCAGCTTTGGGGGGACAGGGGCCTACGAGCAGTACTTC
TRBJ2-5 NA TRBD1 TRBV4-1 CASSQGNRGRQETQYF TGCGCCAGCAGCCAAGGAAACAGGGGGAGGCAAGAGACCCAGTACTTC
TRBJ1-1 NA NA TRBV18 CASSPQEGSRVNTEAFF TGTGCCAGCTCACCACAGGAGGGTTCGAGGGTGAACACTGAAGCTTTCTTT
TRBJ2-2 NA NA TRBV12-5 CASGFSPAVVGSTGELFF TGTGCTAGTGGTTTTTCGCCAGCGGTGGTGGGTAGCACCGGGGAGCTGTTTTTT
TRBJ2-1 NA TRBD1 TRBV7-2 CASRDRGEQFF TGTGCCAGCAGGGACAGGGGTGAGCAGTTCTTC
TRBJ2-1 NA NA TRBV20-1 CSAKRYNEQFF TGCAGTGCGAAGAGATACAATGAGCAGTTCTTC